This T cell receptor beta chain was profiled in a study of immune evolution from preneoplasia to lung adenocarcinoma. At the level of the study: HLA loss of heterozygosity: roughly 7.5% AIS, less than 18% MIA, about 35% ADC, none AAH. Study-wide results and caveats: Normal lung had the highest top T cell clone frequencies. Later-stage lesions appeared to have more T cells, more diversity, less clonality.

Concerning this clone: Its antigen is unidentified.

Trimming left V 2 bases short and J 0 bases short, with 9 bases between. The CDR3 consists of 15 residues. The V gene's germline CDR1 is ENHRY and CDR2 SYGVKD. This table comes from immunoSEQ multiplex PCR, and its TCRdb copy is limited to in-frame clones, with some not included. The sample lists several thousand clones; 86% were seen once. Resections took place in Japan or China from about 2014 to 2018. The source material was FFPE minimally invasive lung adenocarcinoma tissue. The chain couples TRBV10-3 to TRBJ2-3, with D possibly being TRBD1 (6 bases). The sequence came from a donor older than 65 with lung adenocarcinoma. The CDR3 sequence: CAISEPQGSTDTQYF. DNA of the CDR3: TGTGCCATCAGTGAGCCGCAGGGGAGCACAGATACGCAGTATTTT.